Presented here are 4 T cell receptor beta chains from one specimen sequenced in a study of T-cell reconstitution after alpha-beta-depleted transplantation in children. The library targeted TCRbeta and was prepared with unique molecular identifiers. Via MiXCR, TCRdb re-called the PCR reads, giving one row per CDR3 protein. This sample has hundreds of thousands of distinct CDR3 sequences; 13% occur once, and the top ten carry 0.75% to 0.85%. The sample in question was PBMCs, obtained before TCRalphabeta/CD19-depleted stem cell transplant. Source of these receptors: a girl aged 2 to 9 with congenital amegakaryocytic thrombocytopenia, due to receive a stem cell transplant.

This clonotype appeared a few times. CDR3 coding DNA: TGTGCTTTTAACACGGCTAGCGCCACAGATACGCAGTATTTT. Translating gives CAFNTASATDTQYF. V is TRBV10-3 and J is TRBJ2-3; possible D gene TRBD2, 6 bases. In germline, CDR1 is ENHRY, CDR2 SYGVKD. The CDR3 sequence is 14 residues long.

The chain uses TRBV5-1 and TRBJ2-1; D gene ambiguous. The CDR3 runs 14 residues. V was trimmed by 0 bases and J by 8 bases, leaving 12 bases between them. Per the germline V gene, CDR1 is SGHRS and CDR2 is YFSETQ. This chain's CDR3 is CASSLESAGHEQFF. CDR3 nucleotide sequence: TGCGCCAGCAGCTTGGAGTCGGCAGGCCATGAGCAGTTCTTC.

The J gene is TRBJ2-1, the V gene TRBV7-9, with D perhaps being TRBD1 or TRBD2 (5 bases each). The CDR3 is 14 residues long. Germline V gives CDR1 SEHNR, CDR2 FQNEAQ (reference sequence). Trimming stripped 0 bases from V and 10 bases from J, with 13 bases between. Written as DNA, the CDR3 is TGTGCCAGCAGCTTAGCGCTAGTGAGGGGCGAGCAGTTCTTC. It is translated as CASSLALVRGEQFF.

A remark on this clonotype: A much larger clone sits a single nucleotide away, making a read error possible. This sequence joins TRBV6-4 and TRBJ2-5; TRBD1 might be the D (5 bases). Trimming took off 7 bases at V and 8 bases at J, with 14 bases between the two ends. Germline V lookup: CDR1 MRHNA, CDR2 SNTAGT. The CDR3 covers 12 residues. In DNA form, the CDR3 reads TGTGCCAGCAAATGGACAAGGCCCACCCAGTACTTC. Amino acids: CASKWTRPTQYF.